This T cell receptor (beta chain) was found in a study of T cell responses to AZD1222 COVID-19 vaccine. General observations from the study: White British people made up most donors, females outnumbered males, and clonal diversity was possibly underestimated.

Germline V gene data show CDR1 as SNHLY and CDR2 as FYNNEI. This CDR3 is built from 13 residues. The ends were cut back, 4 bases at V and 1 base at J, with 7 bases in the middle. Sequencing was performed with immunoSEQ multiplex PCR; in TCRdb, only in-frame clones are kept and a portion is missing. Among 120,000 to 150,000 clones listed, 75% to 95% were seen once. Comments on this clone: Its matching antigen is unknown.

The sequencing used peripheral blood, collected on day 0 of MenACWY control vaccination. The chain couples TRBV2 to TRBJ1-1; D remains unclear. The clonotype was recovered from an adult in good health. In nucleotides, the CDR3 is TGTGCCAGCAGTGTTACAGCGAACACTGAAGCTTTCTTT. Protein: CASSVTANTEAFF.